These 5 T cell receptor beta chains share one sample of origin, sequenced in a study of T cells after yellow fever vaccination. TCRdb re-called the 5' RACE reads through MiXCR, storing one row per CDR3 protein. The sample carries some 300,000 distinct CDR3 sequences, approximately 11% recorded once. The sample in question was CD4+ T cells sorted from PBMCs, obtained 45 days after the yellow fever booster vaccination. The receptors come from a man aged 18 to 29 who received the YFV17D yellow fever vaccine.

This clonotype was counted at least ten times. The rearrangement links TRBV7-3 to TRBJ2-2; 9 bases fit TRBD1. The CDR3 extends over 19 amino acids. CDR1 SGHTA and CDR2 FQGTGA come from the germline V gene. V shed 5 bases, J shed 0 bases, and the junction held 13 bases outside the gene matches. The CDR3 loop is CASSQGQGGGSANTGELFF. CDR3 nucleotides: TGTGCCAGCAGCCAGGGACAGGGAGGGGGATCCGCGAACACCGGGGAGCTGTTTTTT.

This clonotype has just a few counts. V usage is TRBV30 and J usage is TRBJ1-1; D gene unclear. The CDR3 consists of 13 residues. V gave up 0 bases and J gave up 4 bases, with 9 bases separating them. Germline CDR1 reads GTSNPN; CDR2 reads SVGIG (reference sequence). The CDR3 bases are TGTGCCTGGAGTGTGGCTTTGAGCACTGAAGCTTTCTTT. This translates into CAWSVALSTEAFF.

This chain connects TRBV6-2 or TRBV6-3 to TRBJ1-1, with D perhaps TRBD1 (6 bases). The CDR3 consists of 13 residues. V lost 2 bases and J lost 7, with 11 bases in between. Germline V gene sequence: CDR1 MNHEY, CDR2 SVGEGT. The CDR3 spells CASSYETGHEAFF. CDR3 coding DNA: TGTGCCAGCAGTTACGAGACAGGTCATGAAGCTTTCTTT.

V gene TRBV3-1 combines with J gene TRBJ2-3; D gene uncertain. CDR3 length: 14 amino acids. Germline CDR1 is LGHDT and CDR2 is YNNKEL (reference sequence). Trimming pared 0 bases from V and 2 bases from J, leaving 6 bases between. The CDR3 nucleotides are TGTGCCAGCAGCCAAGATATTTACACAGATACGCAGTATTTT. The encoded protein is CASSQDIYTDTQYF.

This clonotype was detected only a few times. The V gene is TRBV27, the J gene TRBJ2-7; tentatively, D is TRBD1 (6 bases). This CDR3 contains 12 residues. Germline values: CDR1 MNHEY, CDR2 SMNVEV (reference sequence). V was shortened by 6 bases and J by 6 bases, with 12 bases between the two germline ends. The CDR3 sequence: CASRGRGSEQYF. For the CDR3, the DNA is TGTGCCAGCAGGGGCAGGGGCTCCGAGCAGTACTTC.